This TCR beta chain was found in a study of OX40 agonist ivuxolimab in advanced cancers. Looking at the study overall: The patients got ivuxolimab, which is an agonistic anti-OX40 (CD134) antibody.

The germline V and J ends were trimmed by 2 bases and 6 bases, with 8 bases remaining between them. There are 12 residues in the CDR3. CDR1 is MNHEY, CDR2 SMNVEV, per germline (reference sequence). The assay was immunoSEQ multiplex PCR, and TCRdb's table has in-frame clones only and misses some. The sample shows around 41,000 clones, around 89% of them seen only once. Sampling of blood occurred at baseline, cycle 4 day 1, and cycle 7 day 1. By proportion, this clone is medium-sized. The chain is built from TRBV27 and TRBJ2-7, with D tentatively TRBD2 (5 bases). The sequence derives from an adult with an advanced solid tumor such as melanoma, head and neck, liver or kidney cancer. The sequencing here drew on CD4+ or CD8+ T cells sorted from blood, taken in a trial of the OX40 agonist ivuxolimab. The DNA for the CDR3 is TGTGCCAGCAGTTTAATGGGGAGCGAGCAGTACTTC. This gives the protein CASSLMGSEQYF.